This is a list of T cell receptor beta chains from one sample in a study of vaccination and CD4 T cells after COVID-19. What these receptors recognize is not known. MiXCR, applied by TCRdb to the PCR reads, yields one record per CDR3 protein. The sample has about 17,000 distinct CDR3 sequences, approximately 48% seen once. The sample in question was CD4+ T cells from blood, cultured in vitro, obtained before SARS-CoV-2 vaccination. Receptors were obtained from a human donor who had recovered from COVID-19. The CDR3 runs from the conserved cysteine through the conserved F or W. The D gene is left open where the match is weak. Not every row has a clone size; where given, it reads once, few, many or a size class.

d_call: TRBD1
clone_size: NA
j_call: TRBJ2-3
v_call: TRBV4-2
cdr3_aa: CVSSLSSAGGGGDTQYF
cdr3_nt: TGTGTCAGCAGCCTAAGCTCGGCAGGGGGCGGAGGAGATACGCAGTATTTT

d_call: TRBD2
clone_size: NA
j_call: TRBJ2-5
v_call: TRBV6-2/TRBV6-3
cdr3_aa: CASTLREVVRETQYF
cdr3_nt: TGTGCCAGTACCCTGCGGGAGGTTGTTCGAGAGACCCAGTACTTC

d_call: TRBD1
clone_size: NA
j_call: TRBJ1-1
v_call: TRBV20-1
cdr3_aa: CSATTGRAEAFF
cdr3_nt: TGCAGTGCCACGACAGGGCGGGCTGAAGCTTTCTTT

d_call: NA
clone_size: NA
j_call: TRBJ2-7
v_call: TRBV6-5
cdr3_aa: CASSYALEYEQYF
cdr3_nt: TGTGCCAGCAGTTACGCACTTGAGTACGAGCAGTACTTC

d_call: NA
clone_size: few
j_call: TRBJ2-1
v_call: TRBV10-1
cdr3_aa: CASSESPGVYNEQFF
cdr3_nt: TGCGCCAGCAGTGAGTCTCCGGGAGTCTACAATGAGCAGTTCTTC

d_call: NA
clone_size: NA
j_call: TRBJ1-2
v_call: TRBV7-2
cdr3_aa: CASSLEGTTPRGYTF
cdr3_nt: TGTGCCAGCAGCTTAGAAGGGACCACTCCTCGAGGCTACACCTTC

d_call: NA
clone_size: NA
j_call: TRBJ2-6
v_call: TRBV19
cdr3_aa: CASSIHARQPDSGANVLTF
cdr3_nt: TGTGCCAGTAGTATCCACGCCAGACAGCCAGACTCTGGGGCCAACGTCCTGACTTTC

d_call: NA
clone_size: NA
j_call: TRBJ2-3
v_call: TRBV20-1
cdr3_aa: CSARISTQYF
cdr3_nt: TGCAGTGCTAGAATATCAACGCAGTATTTT

d_call: NA
clone_size: few
j_call: TRBJ2-7
v_call: TRBV7-2
cdr3_aa: CASSKDRTYEQYF
cdr3_nt: TGTGCCAGCTCCAAAGACAGGACCTACGAGCAGTACTTC

d_call: TRBD1
clone_size: NA
j_call: TRBJ1-3
v_call: TRBV12-3/TRBV12-4
cdr3_aa: CASRSTGRDTIYF
cdr3_nt: TGTGCCAGCAGGTCGACAGGGAGAGACACCATATATTTT

d_call: NA
clone_size: few
j_call: TRBJ1-5
v_call: TRBV11-3
cdr3_aa: CASSPGPGSNQPQHF
cdr3_nt: TGTGCCAGCAGCCCCGGGCCTGGGAGCAATCAGCCCCAGCATTTT

d_call: NA
clone_size: few
j_call: TRBJ1-2
v_call: TRBV19
cdr3_aa: CASSILGALVYGYTF
cdr3_nt: TGTGCCAGTAGTATATTGGGGGCCCTGGTCTATGGCTACACCTTC

d_call: NA
clone_size: NA
j_call: TRBJ2-1
v_call: TRBV6-1
cdr3_aa: CAASTILYNEQFF
cdr3_nt: TGTGCCGCCTCGACGATCCTCTACAATGAGCAGTTCTTC

d_call: NA
clone_size: NA
j_call: TRBJ1-5
v_call: TRBV20-1
cdr3_aa: CSATGQPSNQPQHF
cdr3_nt: TGCAGTGCTACGGGGCAGCCTAGCAATCAGCCCCAGCATTTT

d_call: TRBD2
clone_size: once
j_call: TRBJ2-7
v_call: TRBV6-5
cdr3_aa: CASSLSTSGTRLREQYF
cdr3_nt: TGTGCCAGCAGTTTGTCGACTAGCGGGACCCGCCTGCGAGAGCAGTACTTC

d_call: NA
clone_size: medium-sized
j_call: TRBJ2-3
v_call: TRBV7-3
cdr3_aa: CASSLPGSDTQYF
cdr3_nt: TGTGCCAGCAGCTTACCGGGTTCAGATACGCAGTATTTT

d_call: TRBD1
clone_size: once
j_call: TRBJ1-1
v_call: TRBV7-9
cdr3_aa: CASSSTGAAFF
cdr3_nt: TGTGCCAGCAGCTCCACAGGGGCGGCTTTCTTT

d_call: TRBD2
clone_size: once
j_call: TRBJ2-2
v_call: TRBV6-1
cdr3_aa: CASSIAGRVGELFF
cdr3_nt: TGTGCCAGCAGCATAGCGGGACGGGTCGGGGAGCTGTTTTTT

d_call: TRBD1
clone_size: NA
j_call: TRBJ1-2
v_call: TRBV6-5
cdr3_aa: CASSYRQGPGYTF
cdr3_nt: TGTGCCAGCAGTTACCGACAGGGACCTGGCTACACCTTC

d_call: NA
clone_size: NA
j_call: TRBJ2-7
v_call: TRBV12-3/TRBV12-4
cdr3_aa: CASSLIKDWDYEQYF
cdr3_nt: TGTGCCAGCAGTTTGATTAAGGACTGGGACTACGAGCAGTACTTC

d_call: NA
clone_size: NA
j_call: TRBJ1-3
v_call: TRBV19
cdr3_aa: CASTDYSGNTIYF
cdr3_nt: TGTGCCAGTACGGACTACTCTGGAAACACCATATATTTT

d_call: TRBD1
clone_size: NA
j_call: TRBJ1-4
v_call: TRBV6-1
cdr3_aa: CAGGDRGNEKLFF
cdr3_nt: TGTGCCGGGGGAGACAGGGGTAATGAAAAACTGTTTTTT

d_call: TRBD1
clone_size: few
j_call: TRBJ1-5
v_call: TRBV6-1
cdr3_aa: CASSESGYRGSNQPQHF
cdr3_nt: TGTGCCAGCAGTGAATCGGGATACAGGGGAAGCAATCAGCCCCAGCATTTT

d_call: NA
clone_size: NA
j_call: TRBJ1-3
v_call: TRBV7-2
cdr3_aa: CASSFSSSGNTIYF
cdr3_nt: TGTGCCAGCAGCTTTTCTAGCTCTGGAAACACCATATATTTT

d_call: TRBD2
clone_size: NA
j_call: TRBJ2-2
v_call: TRBV11-3
cdr3_aa: CASSSGGIGELFF
cdr3_nt: TGTGCCAGCAGCTCGGGGGGGATCGGGGAGCTGTTTTTT

d_call: NA
clone_size: few
j_call: TRBJ1-2
v_call: TRBV7-8
cdr3_aa: CASSLDRDGYGYTF
cdr3_nt: TGTGCCAGCAGCTTAGACAGGGATGGCTATGGCTACACCTTC

d_call: TRBD2
clone_size: NA
j_call: TRBJ2-3
v_call: TRBV6-5
cdr3_aa: CASSYSGLLTDTQYF
cdr3_nt: TGTGCCAGCAGTTACTCGGGACTACTCACAGATACGCAGTATTTT

d_call: NA
clone_size: few
j_call: TRBJ2-3
v_call: TRBV6-1
cdr3_aa: CASTAGYSTDTQYF
cdr3_nt: TGTGCCAGCACGGCGGGGTATAGCACAGATACGCAGTATTTT

d_call: NA
clone_size: few
j_call: TRBJ2-3
v_call: TRBV27
cdr3_aa: CASSLGASTDTQYF
cdr3_nt: TGTGCCAGCAGTTTGGGCGCCAGCACAGATACGCAGTATTTT

d_call: NA
clone_size: NA
j_call: TRBJ2-1
v_call: TRBV24-1
cdr3_aa: CATSDGNPRGEQFF
cdr3_nt: TGTGCCACCAGTGATGGGAACCCTCGGGGTGAGCAGTTCTTC

d_call: NA
clone_size: NA
j_call: TRBJ1-2
v_call: TRBV6-4
cdr3_aa: CASSAAPGPNYGYTF
cdr3_nt: TGTGCCAGCAGTGCCGCTCCGGGCCCCAACTATGGCTACACCTTC

d_call: NA
clone_size: NA
j_call: TRBJ1-1
v_call: TRBV4-3
cdr3_aa: CASSRALNTEAFF
cdr3_nt: TGCGCCAGCAGCCGCGCCTTGAACACTGAAGCTTTCTTT

d_call: TRBD1
clone_size: NA
j_call: TRBJ1-2
v_call: TRBV7-2
cdr3_aa: CASSPGQGMSYNYGYTF
cdr3_nt: TGTGCCAGCAGCCCGGGACAGGGAATGAGTTACAACTATGGCTACACCTTC

d_call: TRBD1
clone_size: NA
j_call: TRBJ1-1
v_call: TRBV5-1
cdr3_aa: CASSLRQGAEAFF
cdr3_nt: TGCGCCAGCAGCCTGCGACAGGGAGCTGAAGCTTTCTTT

d_call: TRBD2
clone_size: NA
j_call: TRBJ2-7
v_call: TRBV20-1
cdr3_aa: CSASPGGTSGGKQYF
cdr3_nt: TGCAGTGCTAGTCCTGGGGGCACTAGCGGGGGAAAGCAGTACTTC

d_call: TRBD1
clone_size: few
j_call: TRBJ1-2
v_call: TRBV19
cdr3_aa: CASSPQGTGRYGYTF
cdr3_nt: TGTGCCAGTAGTCCCCAAGGGACAGGGCGGTATGGCTACACCTTC

d_call: NA
clone_size: once
j_call: TRBJ1-5
v_call: TRBV6-2/TRBV6-3
cdr3_aa: CASRTNGESNQPQHF
cdr3_nt: TGTGCCAGCAGAACGAACGGGGAAAGCAATCAGCCCCAGCATTTT

d_call: NA
clone_size: NA
j_call: TRBJ1-5
v_call: TRBV7-8
cdr3_aa: CASSAQQGRGNQPQHF
cdr3_nt: TGTGCCAGCAGCGCTCAGCAGGGACGGGGCAATCAGCCCCAGCATTTT

d_call: TRBD2
clone_size: NA
j_call: TRBJ2-1
v_call: TRBV7-2
cdr3_aa: CASSLEGTSGGIAYNEQFF
cdr3_nt: TGTGCCAGCAGCTTAGAGGGGACTAGCGGGGGGATAGCGTACAATGAGCAGTTCTTC

d_call: NA
clone_size: few
j_call: TRBJ1-2
v_call: TRBV7-2
cdr3_aa: CASSLSPSYYGYTF
cdr3_nt: TGTGCCAGCAGCTTAAGTCCTTCCTACTATGGCTACACCTTC

d_call: NA
clone_size: few
j_call: TRBJ2-2
v_call: TRBV27
cdr3_aa: CASSLLRVGTGELFF
cdr3_nt: TGTGCCAGCAGTCTCCTTCGGGTAGGCACCGGGGAGCTGTTTTTT

d_call: NA
clone_size: few
j_call: TRBJ2-2
v_call: TRBV7-2
cdr3_aa: CASSFSQGPGELFF
cdr3_nt: TGTGCCAGCAGCTTCTCCCAGGGGCCCGGGGAGCTGTTTTTT

d_call: NA
clone_size: NA
j_call: TRBJ1-2
v_call: TRBV28
cdr3_aa: CASSFSANPRGMKYGYTF
cdr3_nt: TGTGCCAGCAGTTTCTCCGCCAACCCCCGGGGGATGAAATATGGCTACACCTTC

d_call: NA
clone_size: NA
j_call: TRBJ1-5
v_call: TRBV19
cdr3_aa: CASSIRLAGDQPQHF
cdr3_nt: TGTGCCAGTAGTATTAGGTTGGCAGGGGATCAGCCCCAGCATTTT

d_call: TRBD1
clone_size: few
j_call: TRBJ1-5
v_call: TRBV6-5
cdr3_aa: CASSLGQGNNQPQHF
cdr3_nt: TGTGCCAGCAGTTTGGGACAGGGGAACAATCAGCCCCAGCATTTT

d_call: TRBD1
clone_size: NA
j_call: TRBJ1-2
v_call: TRBV20-1
cdr3_aa: CRGGDRAEGYTF
cdr3_nt: TGCAGGGGGGGGGACAGGGCAGAAGGCTACACCTTC

d_call: NA
clone_size: NA
j_call: TRBJ1-1
v_call: TRBV19
cdr3_aa: CASSPPGRRVSEAFF
cdr3_nt: TGTGCCAGTAGTCCACCAGGGAGGCGGGTATCTGAAGCTTTCTTT

d_call: NA
clone_size: few
j_call: TRBJ1-5
v_call: TRBV19
cdr3_aa: CASSMPGGGQPQHF
cdr3_nt: TGTGCCAGTAGTATGCCCGGGGGCGGTCAGCCCCAGCATTTT

d_call: NA
clone_size: NA
j_call: TRBJ2-1
v_call: TRBV20-1
cdr3_aa: CSATDRRSYNEQFF
cdr3_nt: TGCAGTGCTACAGACCGACGCTCCTACAATGAGCAGTTCTTC

d_call: TRBD2
clone_size: NA
j_call: TRBJ2-3
v_call: TRBV24-1
cdr3_aa: CATSGAGQGKGASTDTQYF
cdr3_nt: TGTGCCACCAGTGGAGCGGGGCAGGGTAAAGGGGCTAGCACAGATACGCAGTATTTT

d_call: NA
clone_size: NA
j_call: TRBJ2-2
v_call: TRBV6-1
cdr3_aa: CASRRTPGASNTGELFF
cdr3_nt: TGTGCCAGCAGACGAACACCAGGGGCTTCGAACACCGGGGAGCTGTTTTTT

d_call: TRBD1
clone_size: few
j_call: TRBJ1-5
v_call: TRBV20-1
cdr3_aa: CSASRGTGQVQPQHF
cdr3_nt: TGCAGTGCTAGTAGAGGGACAGGACAAGTTCAGCCCCAGCATTTT

d_call: NA
clone_size: NA
j_call: TRBJ2-6
v_call: TRBV6-2/TRBV6-3
cdr3_aa: CASVRSSSSGANVLTF
cdr3_nt: TGTGCCAGCGTGCGCAGCTCGAGCTCTGGGGCCAACGTCCTGACTTTC

d_call: NA
clone_size: few
j_call: TRBJ2-7
v_call: TRBV24-1
cdr3_aa: CATRGPLGRSYEQYF
cdr3_nt: TGTGCCACCAGAGGACCACTCGGGCGCTCCTACGAGCAGTACTTC

d_call: NA
clone_size: few
j_call: TRBJ2-5
v_call: TRBV7-2
cdr3_aa: CASSYPGAQETQYF
cdr3_nt: TGTGCCAGCAGCTATCCAGGGGCCCAAGAGACCCAGTACTTC

d_call: NA
clone_size: NA
j_call: TRBJ2-5
v_call: TRBV24-1
cdr3_aa: CATSRRNQETQYF
cdr3_nt: TGTGCCACCAGTCGTAGGAACCAAGAGACCCAGTACTTC

d_call: NA
clone_size: NA
j_call: TRBJ1-1
v_call: TRBV11-2
cdr3_aa: CASSLVGNTEAFF
cdr3_nt: TGTGCCAGCAGCTTAGTCGGGAACACTGAAGCTTTCTTT

d_call: NA
clone_size: NA
j_call: TRBJ2-5
v_call: TRBV25-1
cdr3_aa: CATTRQGRETQYF
cdr3_nt: TGTGCCACCACCCGCCAGGGCCGGGAGACCCAGTACTTC

d_call: TRBD1
clone_size: NA
j_call: TRBJ1-5
v_call: TRBV20-1
cdr3_aa: CSARSNIGQGGEYSNQPQHF
cdr3_nt: TGCAGTGCTAGATCTAATATCGGACAGGGGGGAGAATATAGCAATCAGCCCCAGCATTTT

d_call: NA
clone_size: few
j_call: TRBJ2-7
v_call: TRBV7-2
cdr3_aa: CASSLRGTYEQYF
cdr3_nt: TGTGCCAGCAGCTTACGGGGTACCTACGAGCAGTACTTC